This T cell receptor beta chain was found in a study of blood T cell repertoires in COVID-19. Across the study: The United States, Italy and Spain provided the acute and convalescent COVID-19 samples. Nucleic acid was either cDNA or gDNA, and it came from T cells, B-cell-depleted T cells, or PBMCs.

With 0 bases removed from V and 8 bases from J, the gap between germline ends came to 7 bases. CDR3 length: 13 residues. Germline CDR1 reads SGHTA; CDR2 reads FQGNSA. Original processing methods: From reference gene primer amplification, estimates of nucleated cell counts were derived. Some clones are missing from TCRdb's copy, which holds only in-frame ones; the method was immunoSEQ multiplex PCR. V and J calls and clone size are given by that table; D and trimming were obtained from the DNA. The sample has 190,000 or so clones; approximately 80% are singletons. The clonotype originates from a human donor with acute or convalescent COVID-19. The donor label of this sample is uncertain. The J gene is TRBJ1-4, the V gene TRBV7-2; no definite D call. The sequenced sample consisted of peripheral blood. For the CDR3, the DNA is TGTGCCAGCAGCTTAGCCCCCAGAGAAAAACTGTTTTTT. Protein sequence: CASSLAPREKLFF.